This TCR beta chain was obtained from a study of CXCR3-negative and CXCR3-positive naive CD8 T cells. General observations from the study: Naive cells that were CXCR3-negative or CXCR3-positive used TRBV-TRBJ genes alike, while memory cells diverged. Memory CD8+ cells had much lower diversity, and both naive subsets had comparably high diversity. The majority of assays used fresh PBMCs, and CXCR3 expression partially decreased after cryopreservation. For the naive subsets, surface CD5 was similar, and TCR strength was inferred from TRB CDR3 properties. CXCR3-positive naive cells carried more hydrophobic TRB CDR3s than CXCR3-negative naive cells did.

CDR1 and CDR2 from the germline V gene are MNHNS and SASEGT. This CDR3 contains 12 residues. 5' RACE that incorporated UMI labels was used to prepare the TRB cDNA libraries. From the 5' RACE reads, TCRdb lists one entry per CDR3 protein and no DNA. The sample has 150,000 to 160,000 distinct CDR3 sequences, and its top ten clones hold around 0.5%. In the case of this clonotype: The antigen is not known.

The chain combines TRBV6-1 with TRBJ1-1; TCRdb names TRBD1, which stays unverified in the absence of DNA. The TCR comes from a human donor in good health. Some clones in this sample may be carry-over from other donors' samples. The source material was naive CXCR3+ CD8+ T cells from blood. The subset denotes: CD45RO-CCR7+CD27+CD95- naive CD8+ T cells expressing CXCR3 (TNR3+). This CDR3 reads CASSRGQYEAFF.